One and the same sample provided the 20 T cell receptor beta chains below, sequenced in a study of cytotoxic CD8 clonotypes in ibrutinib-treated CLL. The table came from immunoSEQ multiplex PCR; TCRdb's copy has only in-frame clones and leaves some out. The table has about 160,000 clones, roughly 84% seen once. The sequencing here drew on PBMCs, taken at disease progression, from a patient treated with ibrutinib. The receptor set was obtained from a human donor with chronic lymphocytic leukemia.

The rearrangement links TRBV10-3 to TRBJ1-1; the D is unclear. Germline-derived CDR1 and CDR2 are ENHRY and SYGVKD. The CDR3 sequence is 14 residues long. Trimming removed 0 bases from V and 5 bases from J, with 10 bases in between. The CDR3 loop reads CAISESGGETEAFF. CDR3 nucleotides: TGTGCCATCAGTGAGTCGGGTGGGGAAACTGAAGCTTTCTTT.

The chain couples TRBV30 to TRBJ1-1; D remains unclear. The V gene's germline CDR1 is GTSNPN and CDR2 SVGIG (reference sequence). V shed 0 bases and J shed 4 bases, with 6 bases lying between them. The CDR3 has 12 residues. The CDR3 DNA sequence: TGTGCCTGGAGTGTACCACTCACTGAAGCTTTCTTT. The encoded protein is CAWSVPLTEAFF.

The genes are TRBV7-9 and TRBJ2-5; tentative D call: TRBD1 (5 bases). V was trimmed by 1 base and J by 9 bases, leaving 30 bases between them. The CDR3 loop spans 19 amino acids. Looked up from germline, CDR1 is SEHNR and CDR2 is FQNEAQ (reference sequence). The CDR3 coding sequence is TGTGCCAGCAGCTTAGGACAGCGACCCACTTTCGGGCGGCATAGCTCCCAGTACTTC. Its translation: CASSLGQRPTFGRHSSQYF. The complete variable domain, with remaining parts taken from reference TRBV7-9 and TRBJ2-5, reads DTGVSQNPRHKITKRGQNVTFRCDPISEHNRLYWYRQTLGQGPEFLTYFQNEAQLEKSRLLSDRFSAERPKGSFSTLEIQRTEQGDSAMYLCASSLGQRPTFGRHSSQYFGPGTRLLVL.

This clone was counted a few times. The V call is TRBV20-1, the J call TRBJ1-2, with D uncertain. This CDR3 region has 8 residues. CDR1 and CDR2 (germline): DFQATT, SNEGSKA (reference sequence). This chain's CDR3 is CSSSGYTF. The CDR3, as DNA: TGCAGCTCCAGTGGCTACACCTTC.

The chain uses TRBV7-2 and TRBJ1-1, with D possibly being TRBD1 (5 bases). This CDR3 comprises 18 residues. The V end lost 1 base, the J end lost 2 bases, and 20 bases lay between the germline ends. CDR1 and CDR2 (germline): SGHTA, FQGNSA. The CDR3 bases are TGTGCCAGCAGCTTAGGCCCCCAGGGTTCAGCGGGCAACACTGAAGCTTTCTTT. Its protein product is CASSLGPQGSAGNTEAFF.

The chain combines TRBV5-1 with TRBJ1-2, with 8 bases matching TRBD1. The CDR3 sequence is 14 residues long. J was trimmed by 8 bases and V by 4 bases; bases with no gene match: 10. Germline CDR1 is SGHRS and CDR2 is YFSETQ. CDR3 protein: CASSGGQGRWGYTF. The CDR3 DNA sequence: TGCGCCAGCAGCGGAGGACAGGGTCGATGGGGCTACACCTTC.

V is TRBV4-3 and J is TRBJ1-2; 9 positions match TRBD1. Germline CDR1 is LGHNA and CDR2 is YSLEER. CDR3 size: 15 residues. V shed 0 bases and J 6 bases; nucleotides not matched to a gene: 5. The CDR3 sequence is CASSQDSRDRDGYTF. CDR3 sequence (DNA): TGCGCCAGCAGCCAAGATTCTCGGGACAGGGATGGCTACACCTTC.

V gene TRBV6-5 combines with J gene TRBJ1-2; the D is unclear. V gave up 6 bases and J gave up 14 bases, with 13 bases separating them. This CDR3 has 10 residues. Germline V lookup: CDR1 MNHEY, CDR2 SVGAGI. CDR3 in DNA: TGTGCCAGCAGCCCGCCTCAGGATACCTTC. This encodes CASSPPQDTF.

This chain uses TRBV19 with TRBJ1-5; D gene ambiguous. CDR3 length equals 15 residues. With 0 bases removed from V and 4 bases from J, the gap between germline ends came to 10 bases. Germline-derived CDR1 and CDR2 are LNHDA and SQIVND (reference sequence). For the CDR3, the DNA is TGTGCCAGTAGTATAGATCAAGGGAGGAATCAGCCCCAGCATTTT. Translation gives CASSIDQGRNQPQHF.

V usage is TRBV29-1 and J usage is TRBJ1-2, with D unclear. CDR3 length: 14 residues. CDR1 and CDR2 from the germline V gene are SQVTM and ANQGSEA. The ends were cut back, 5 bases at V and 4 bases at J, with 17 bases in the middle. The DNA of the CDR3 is TGCAGCGTTACCTACGACAAAGTCGGCTATGGCTACACCTTC. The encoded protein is CSVTYDKVGYGYTF.

The CDR3 loop reads CASSPLGGLANTGELFF. DNA of the CDR3: TGTGCCAGCAGCCCGCTGGGGGGACTGGCAAACACCGGGGAGCTGTTTTTT. V and J are TRBV5-4 and TRBJ2-2; a possible D gene is TRBD2 (6 bases). Germline V lookup: CDR1 SGHNT, CDR2 YYREEE (reference sequence). V gave up 4 bases and J gave up 2 bases, with 18 bases separating them. The CDR3 runs 17 residues.

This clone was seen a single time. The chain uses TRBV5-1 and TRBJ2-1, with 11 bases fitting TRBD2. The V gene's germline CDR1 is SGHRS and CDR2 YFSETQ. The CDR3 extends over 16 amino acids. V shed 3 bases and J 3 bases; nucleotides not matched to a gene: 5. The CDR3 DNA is TGCGCCAGCAGCTCCATAGCGGGAGGGCTCTACAATGAGCAGTTCTTC. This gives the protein CASSSIAGGLYNEQFF. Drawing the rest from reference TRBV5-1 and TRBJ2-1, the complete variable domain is KAGVTQTPRYLIKTRGQQVTLSCSPISGHRSVSWYQQTPGQGLQFLFEYFSETQRNKGNFPGRFSGRQFSNSRSEMNVSTLELGDSALYLCASSSIAGGLYNEQFFGPGTRLTVL.

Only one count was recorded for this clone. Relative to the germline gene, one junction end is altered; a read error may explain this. For the CDR3, the DNA is TGTGCCAGCTCACCACTCGGGGGGATGGAGACTAATGAAAAACTGCTTTTT. The encoded protein is CASSPLGGMETNEKLLF. The genes are TRBV18 and TRBJ1-4, with D perhaps TRBD1 (5 bases). Germline V CDR1 and CDR2: KGHSH, LQKENI. The CDR3 sequence is 17 residues long.

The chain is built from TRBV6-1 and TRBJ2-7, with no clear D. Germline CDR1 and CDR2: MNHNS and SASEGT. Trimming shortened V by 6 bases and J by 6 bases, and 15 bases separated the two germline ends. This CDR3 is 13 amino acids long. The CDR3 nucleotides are TGTGCCAGCAGCCCCACAACCCGCTCCGAGCAGTACTTC. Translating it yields CASSPTTRSEQYF.

The CDR3: CASSPPRTSGKNEQFF. The CDR3 nucleotides read TGCGCCAGCAGCCCTCCAAGGACTAGCGGGAAAAATGAGCAGTTCTTC. The V gene is TRBV5-1, the J gene TRBJ2-1; 12 bases fit TRBD2. The CDR3 is made up of 16 amino acids. Germline lookup yields CDR1 SGHRS and CDR2 YFSETQ. J lost 7 bases, V lost 4 bases, and 9 bases had no gene match.

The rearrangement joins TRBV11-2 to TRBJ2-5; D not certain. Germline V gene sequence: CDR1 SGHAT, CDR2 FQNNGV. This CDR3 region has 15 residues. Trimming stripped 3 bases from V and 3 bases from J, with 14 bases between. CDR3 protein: CASSFHFGREETQYF. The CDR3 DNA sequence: TGTGCCAGCAGCTTTCACTTTGGACGGGAAGAGACCCAGTACTTC.

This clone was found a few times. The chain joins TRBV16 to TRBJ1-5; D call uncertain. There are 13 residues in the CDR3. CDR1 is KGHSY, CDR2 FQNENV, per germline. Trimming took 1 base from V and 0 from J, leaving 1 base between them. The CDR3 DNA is TGTGCCAGCAGCCAATTTAGCAATCAGCCCCAGCATTTT. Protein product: CASSQFSNQPQHF.

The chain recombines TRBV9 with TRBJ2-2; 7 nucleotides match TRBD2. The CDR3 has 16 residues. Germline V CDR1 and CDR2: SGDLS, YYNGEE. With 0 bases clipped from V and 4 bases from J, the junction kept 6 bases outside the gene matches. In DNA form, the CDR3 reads TGTGCCAGCAGCGTAGGGGGCGGGAGTACCACCGGGGAGCTGTTTTTT. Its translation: CASSVGGGSTTGELFF.

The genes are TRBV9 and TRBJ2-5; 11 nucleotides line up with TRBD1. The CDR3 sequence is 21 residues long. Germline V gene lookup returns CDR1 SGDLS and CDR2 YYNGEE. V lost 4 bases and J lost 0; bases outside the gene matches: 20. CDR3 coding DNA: TGTGCCAGCAGCCCTCGGACAGGGGGCGTTCAGCGGGGCAACCACCAAGAGACCCAGTACTTC. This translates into CASSPRTGGVQRGNHQETQYF.

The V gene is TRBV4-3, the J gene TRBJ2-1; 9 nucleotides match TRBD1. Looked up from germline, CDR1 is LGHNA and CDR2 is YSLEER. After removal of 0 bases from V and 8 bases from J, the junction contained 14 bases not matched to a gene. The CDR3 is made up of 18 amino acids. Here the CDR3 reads CASSQDDTGQGIFDEQFF. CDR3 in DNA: TGCGCCAGCAGCCAAGATGACACGGGACAGGGCATTTTCGATGAGCAGTTCTTC.